The rows below give T cell receptor beta chains drawn from one sample of a study of identical twins' blood T cells. TCRdb reanalysed the 5' RACE reads using MiXCR and keeps one entry per CDR3 protein. The table lists roughly 380,000 distinct CDR3 sequences, 25% to 35% of them singletons. Specimen: PBMCs. These receptors were taken from a woman between 18 and 50 years old in good health. The CDR3 runs from the conserved cysteine through the conserved F or W. The D gene is left open where the match is weak. For some rows the clone size is stated as once, few or many, or as a class when expanded; others skip it.

v_gene: TRBV6-6
j_gene: TRBJ1-2
d_gene: -
abundance: -
len: 13
CDR3aa: CASTPKQSYGYTF
CDR3nt: TGTGCCAGCACCCCCAAGCAGAGCTATGGCTACACCTTC

v_gene: TRBV12-3/TRBV12-4
j_gene: TRBJ1-4
d_gene: TRBD1
abundance: many
len: 15
CDR3aa: CASSPRQGENEKLFF
CDR3nt: TGTGCCAGCAGTCCCCGACAGGGTGAGAATGAAAAACTGTTTTTT

v_gene: TRBV5-1
j_gene: TRBJ1-1
d_gene: -
abundance: -
len: 15
CDR3aa: CASSLIRSMNTEAFF
CDR3nt: TGCGCCAGCAGCCTTATTCGTTCCATGAACACTGAAGCTTTCTTT

v_gene: TRBV7-2
j_gene: TRBJ1-2
d_gene: -
abundance: -
len: 16
CDR3aa: CASSLGPTVINYGYTF
CDR3nt: TGTGCCAGCAGCTTAGGGCCGACAGTTATTAACTATGGCTACACCTTC

v_gene: TRBV12-3/TRBV12-4
j_gene: TRBJ2-1
d_gene: -
abundance: few
len: 15
CDR3aa: CASSLGKFSYNEQFF
CDR3nt: TGTGCCAGCAGCCTAGGGAAGTTCTCCTACAATGAGCAGTTCTTC

v_gene: TRBV5-6
j_gene: TRBJ1-5
d_gene: -
abundance: -
len: 14
CDR3aa: CASSLGLTNQPQHF
CDR3nt: TGTGCCAGCAGCTTGGGGTTGACGAATCAGCCCCAGCATTTT

v_gene: TRBV5-1
j_gene: TRBJ1-1
d_gene: TRBD1
abundance: few
len: 14
CDR3aa: CASSQGAQNTEAFF
CDR3nt: TGCGCCAGCAGCCAGGGGGCGCAGAACACTGAAGCTTTCTTT

v_gene: TRBV10-3
j_gene: TRBJ2-7
d_gene: TRBD2
abundance: many
len: 15
CDR3aa: CAISASGVPNYEQYF
CDR3nt: TGTGCCATCTCGGCTAGCGGGGTGCCAAACTACGAGCAGTACTTC

v_gene: TRBV7-7
j_gene: TRBJ2-1
d_gene: -
abundance: -
len: 15
CDR3aa: CASSSDAGPYNEQFF
CDR3nt: TGTGCTAGCAGCTCCGATGCGGGCCCATACAATGAGCAGTTCTTC

v_gene: TRBV5-1
j_gene: TRBJ2-7
d_gene: TRBD1
abundance: -
len: 15
CDR3aa: CASMRLGQGSGEQYF
CDR3nt: TGCGCCAGCATGAGGTTAGGACAGGGGAGTGGCGAGCAGTACTTC

v_gene: TRBV7-6
j_gene: TRBJ2-1
d_gene: -
abundance: few
len: 13
CDR3aa: CASSLVGANEQFF
CDR3nt: TGTGCCAGCAGCTTAGTCGGGGCTAATGAGCAGTTCTTC

v_gene: TRBV19
j_gene: TRBJ2-6
d_gene: -
abundance: -
len: 14
CDR3aa: CATRLISGANVLTF
CDR3nt: TGTGCCACTCGACTCATCTCTGGGGCCAACGTCCTGACTTTC

v_gene: TRBV7-9
j_gene: TRBJ1-1
d_gene: TRBD1
abundance: few
len: 16
CDR3aa: CASSLALGQGNTEAFF
CDR3nt: TGTGCCAGCAGCTTAGCGCTGGGACAGGGGAACACTGAAGCTTTCTTT

v_gene: TRBV20-1
j_gene: TRBJ2-7
d_gene: -
abundance: few
len: 13
CDR3aa: CSADLRDSGEQYF
CDR3nt: TGCAGTGCTGACCTCCGGGACAGCGGGGAGCAGTACTTC

v_gene: TRBV7-2
j_gene: TRBJ1-4
d_gene: -
abundance: once
len: 15
CDR3aa: CASSLASTGREKLFF
CDR3nt: TGTGCCAGCAGCTTAGCGTCAACGGGGCGGGAAAAACTGTTTTTT

v_gene: TRBV5-1
j_gene: TRBJ2-7
d_gene: TRBD2
abundance: -
len: 13
CDR3aa: CASHGSTSLEQYF
CDR3nt: TGCGCCAGCCACGGCTCGACTAGCTTGGAGCAGTACTTC

v_gene: TRBV6-2/TRBV6-3
j_gene: TRBJ1-2
d_gene: -
abundance: few
len: 14
CDR3aa: CASRGTGRGNGYTF
CDR3nt: TGTGCCAGCAGGGGAACAGGTCGCGGAAATGGCTACACCTTC

v_gene: TRBV7-9
j_gene: TRBJ1-2
d_gene: -
abundance: -
len: 15
CDR3aa: CASSLIRKGFYDYTF
CDR3nt: TGTGCCAGCAGCTTGATCCGCAAGGGATTCTATGACTACACCTTC

v_gene: TRBV19
j_gene: TRBJ1-5
d_gene: -
abundance: few
len: 15
CDR3aa: CASSQGAGSNQPQHF
CDR3nt: TGTGCCAGTAGTCAAGGGGCAGGGTCAAACCAGCCCCAGCATTTT

v_gene: TRBV28
j_gene: TRBJ1-2
d_gene: TRBD1
abundance: -
len: 12
CDR3aa: CASSGTVYGYTF
CDR3nt: TGTGCCAGCAGTGGGACAGTTTATGGCTACACCTTC

v_gene: TRBV20-1
j_gene: TRBJ1-2
d_gene: -
abundance: -
len: 14
CDR3aa: CSARPPGFLDGYTF
CDR3nt: TGCAGTGCTAGACCCCCCGGGTTTCTCGATGGCTACACCTTC

v_gene: TRBV29-1
j_gene: TRBJ1-3
d_gene: -
abundance: few
len: 14
CDR3aa: CSVEPRGEGNTIYF
CDR3nt: TGCAGCGTTGAACCCCGCGGGGAAGGAAACACCATATATTTT

v_gene: TRBV7-2
j_gene: TRBJ2-2
d_gene: -
abundance: few
len: 14
CDR3aa: CASSLQANTGELFF
CDR3nt: TGTGCCAGCAGCTTACAGGCAAACACCGGGGAGCTGTTTTTT

v_gene: TRBV27
j_gene: TRBJ1-6
d_gene: -
abundance: -
len: 17
CDR3aa: CASSLTPTSSYNSPLHF
CDR3nt: TGTGCCAGCAGTTTGACACCGACCAGCTCCTATAATTCACCCCTCCACTTT

v_gene: TRBV20-1
j_gene: TRBJ2-1
d_gene: TRBD2
abundance: few
len: 14
CDR3aa: CSARLAGPYNEQFF
CDR3nt: TGCAGTGCTAGACTAGCGGGGCCCTACAATGAGCAGTTCTTC

v_gene: TRBV28
j_gene: TRBJ2-3
d_gene: -
abundance: once
len: 16
CDR3aa: CASSLPGEGRKDRQYF
CDR3nt: TGTGCCAGCAGTCTCCCGGGAGAAGGGAGGAAAGATAGGCAGTATTTT

v_gene: TRBV27
j_gene: TRBJ2-1
d_gene: TRBD2
abundance: -
len: 15
CDR3aa: CASSPRLASYNEQFF
CDR3nt: TGTGCCAGCAGTCCCCGACTAGCCTCCTACAATGAGCAGTTCTTC

v_gene: TRBV19
j_gene: TRBJ2-2
d_gene: -
abundance: many
len: 14
CDR3aa: CASTGQGDTGELFF
CDR3nt: TGTGCCAGTACGGGGCAGGGAGACACCGGGGAGCTGTTTTTT

v_gene: TRBV29-1
j_gene: TRBJ2-3
d_gene: TRBD1
abundance: -
len: 14
CDR3aa: CSAMPGQGAGTQYF
CDR3nt: TGCAGCGCCATGCCGGGACAGGGGGCGGGTACGCAGTATTTT

v_gene: TRBV3-1
j_gene: TRBJ1-1
d_gene: -
abundance: few
len: 13
CDR3aa: CASSHTGEGKAFF
CDR3nt: TGTGCCAGCAGCCATACCGGAGAGGGCAAAGCTTTCTTT

v_gene: TRBV20-1
j_gene: TRBJ1-3
d_gene: -
abundance: few
len: 13
CDR3aa: CSAGGAAGNTIYF
CDR3nt: TGCAGTGCTGGAGGGGCGGCAGGAAACACCATATATTTT

v_gene: TRBV14
j_gene: TRBJ1-1
d_gene: -
abundance: -
len: 16
CDR3aa: CASGQDLLGSGTEAFF
CDR3nt: TGTGCCAGCGGCCAAGATCTCTTGGGGAGTGGAACTGAAGCTTTCTTT

v_gene: TRBV4-3
j_gene: TRBJ2-2
d_gene: -
abundance: -
len: 16
CDR3aa: CASSHETSLNTRELFF
CDR3nt: TGCGCCAGCAGCCACGAGACTAGTTTGAACACCAGGGAGCTGTTTTTT

v_gene: TRBV12-3/TRBV12-4
j_gene: TRBJ1-5
d_gene: -
abundance: -
len: 12
CDR3aa: CASSPWEGAQHF
CDR3nt: TGTGCCAGCAGTCCTTGGGAAGGAGCCCAGCATTTT

v_gene: TRBV6-5
j_gene: TRBJ1-2
d_gene: TRBD1
abundance: many
len: 16
CDR3aa: CASSPKVDRGNYGYTF
CDR3nt: TGTGCCAGCAGCCCCAAAGTCGACAGGGGGAATTATGGCTACACCTTC

v_gene: TRBV3-1
j_gene: TRBJ1-3
d_gene: -
abundance: few
len: 15
CDR3aa: CASSQLWSSGNTIYF
CDR3nt: TGTGCCAGCAGCCAATTATGGAGCTCTGGAAACACCATATATTTT

v_gene: TRBV5-1
j_gene: TRBJ1-1
d_gene: -
abundance: many
len: 13
CDR3aa: CASSLHGNTEAFF
CDR3nt: TGCGCCAGCAGCTTGCACGGGAACACTGAAGCTTTCTTT

v_gene: TRBV27
j_gene: TRBJ2-3
d_gene: TRBD2
abundance: -
len: 15
CDR3aa: CASSFQRELADTQYF
CDR3nt: TGTGCCAGCAGTTTTCAGCGGGAGCTTGCAGATACGCAGTATTTT

v_gene: TRBV29-1
j_gene: TRBJ1-1
d_gene: -
abundance: few
len: 13
CDR3aa: CSVKDGGNTEAFF
CDR3nt: TGCAGCGTCAAGGACGGGGGGAACACTGAAGCTTTCTTT

v_gene: TRBV7-9
j_gene: TRBJ2-7
d_gene: TRBD2
abundance: many
len: 14
CDR3aa: CASSPIAGIHEQYF
CDR3nt: TGTGCCAGCAGCCCGATAGCGGGAATACACGAGCAGTACTTC

v_gene: TRBV25-1
j_gene: TRBJ2-7
d_gene: TRBD2
abundance: many
len: 15
CDR3aa: CASSDLAGGTYEQYF
CDR3nt: TGTGCCAGCAGCGACCTAGCGGGAGGCACCTACGAGCAGTACTTC

v_gene: TRBV5-1
j_gene: TRBJ2-1
d_gene: -
abundance: many
len: 11
CDR3aa: CASSFNNEQFF
CDR3nt: TGCGCCAGCAGCTTCAACAATGAGCAGTTCTTC

v_gene: TRBV5-4
j_gene: TRBJ1-3
d_gene: -
abundance: -
len: 16
CDR3aa: CASSLGGNLSGNTIYF
CDR3nt: TGTGCCAGCAGCTTGGGGGGGAATCTCTCTGGAAACACCATATATTTT

v_gene: TRBV19
j_gene: TRBJ2-7
d_gene: TRBD2
abundance: -
len: 15
CDR3aa: CASSMTSGTTYEQYF
CDR3nt: TGTGCCAGTAGTATGACTAGCGGGACGACCTACGAGCAGTACTTC

v_gene: TRBV20-1
j_gene: TRBJ2-1
d_gene: TRBD2
abundance: -
len: 14
CDR3aa: CSATSSGDYNEQFF
CDR3nt: TGCAGTGCTACTTCTAGCGGGGACTACAATGAGCAGTTCTTC

v_gene: TRBV6-6
j_gene: TRBJ1-1
d_gene: -
abundance: many
len: 13
CDR3aa: CASSYTGNTEAFF
CDR3nt: TGTGCCAGCAGTTACACTGGGAACACTGAAGCTTTCTTT

v_gene: TRBV29-1
j_gene: TRBJ1-2
d_gene: -
abundance: many
len: 11
CDR3aa: CSVAGSYGYTF
CDR3nt: TGCAGCGTTGCCGGAAGCTATGGCTACACCTTC

v_gene: TRBV2
j_gene: TRBJ2-7
d_gene: -
abundance: few
len: 14
CDR3aa: CASRPTREMYEQYF
CDR3nt: TGTGCCAGCAGACCGACTCGGGAGATGTACGAGCAGTACTTC

v_gene: TRBV5-1
j_gene: TRBJ2-1
d_gene: -
abundance: -
len: 17
CDR3aa: CASSFNIVAYSYNEQFF
CDR3nt: TGCGCCAGCAGCTTTAATATAGTAGCTTACTCCTACAATGAGCAGTTCTTC

v_gene: TRBV3-1
j_gene: TRBJ1-2
d_gene: -
abundance: many
len: 16
CDR3aa: CASSPQGTEANYGYTF
CDR3nt: TGTGCCAGCAGCCCCCAGGGGACGGAAGCTAACTATGGCTACACCTTC

v_gene: TRBV20-1
j_gene: TRBJ2-1
d_gene: -
abundance: few
len: 15
CDR3aa: CSVSDPTRGTDEHFF
CDR3nt: TGCAGTGTCTCGGACCCGACTAGGGGTACAGATGAGCATTTCTTC

v_gene: TRBV4-1
j_gene: TRBJ1-1
d_gene: -
abundance: few
len: 14
CDR3aa: CASSRGRTNTEAFF
CDR3nt: TGCGCCAGCAGCCGGGGGCGGACGAACACTGAAGCTTTCTTT

v_gene: TRBV20-1
j_gene: TRBJ1-3
d_gene: -
abundance: few
len: 13
CDR3aa: CSAADRSGNTIYF
CDR3nt: TGCAGTGCGGCCGACAGGTCTGGAAACACCATATATTTT

v_gene: TRBV10-3
j_gene: TRBJ1-4
d_gene: -
abundance: -
len: 12
CDR3aa: CAISESNEKLFF
CDR3nt: TGTGCCATCAGTGAGTCTAATGAAAAACTGTTTTTT